The 30 T cell receptor beta chains given below trace back to one sample, sequenced in a study of beta chain features in type 1 diabetes. What was sequenced were expressed TCRB transcripts, since all of the isolated RNA had been reverse transcribed. TCRdb's table, derived via immunoSEQ multiplex PCR, lists solely in-frame clones and lacks some. The sample yields some 240,000 clones, roughly 16% seen once. Whole-study results and caveats: All four CD4+ subsets of Type 1 diabetes patients contained TCRB CDR3s that were moderately but significantly shorter.

For these TCRs, the target antigens are not known. Sequencing was performed on naive CD4+ T cells from blood. These receptors were taken from a man younger than 45 with type 1 diabetes.

This rearrangement joins TRBV27 to TRBJ2-5, with D perhaps given as TRBD1 or TRBD2 (5 bases each). Germline assignment: CDR1 MNHEY and CDR2 SMNVEV (reference sequence). The CDR3 is 16 residues long. The V end lost 4 bases, the J end lost 5 bases, and 20 bases lay between the germline ends. The CDR3 sequence is CASSWGWDRKGETQYF. The CDR3 nucleotides are TGTGCCAGCAGTTGGGGATGGGACCGAAAGGGGGAGACCCAGTACTTC.

This chain links TRBV9 with TRBJ2-3; the match to TRBD2 covers 10 bases. With 1 base clipped from V and 1 base from J, the junction kept 6 bases outside the gene matches. Germline CDR1 SGDLS, CDR2 YYNGEE. This CDR3 comprises 17 residues. The CDR3 nucleotides read TGTGCCAGCAGCGTAACCGCTAGCGGGAGTGGCACAGATACGCAGTATTTT. Protein: CASSVTASGSGTDTQYF.

V gene TRBV4-2 combines with J gene TRBJ1-2; 7 bases line up with TRBD1. Trimming at V came to 3 bases and at J to 4 bases, leaving 8 bases not matched to a gene. Germline CDR1 and CDR2: LGHNA and YNFKEQ. There are 15 residues in the CDR3. The chain's CDR3 is CASSHDRTGSYGYTF. CDR3 DNA: TGTGCCAGCAGCCATGACAGGACAGGTAGCTATGGCTACACCTTC.

This chain's CDR3 is CASSVTASGTHYGYTF. DNA for the CDR3: TGTGCCAGCAGCGTTACTGCCTCAGGGACCCACTATGGCTACACCTTC. The chain carries TRBV9 and TRBJ1-2, with D possibly being TRBD1 (5 bases). CDR3 length equals 16 residues. V dropped 2 bases and J dropped 3 bases, with 17 bases sitting between them. Germline V lookup: CDR1 SGDLS, CDR2 YYNGEE.

This chain connects TRBV20-1 to TRBJ1-2; D ambiguous. The length of the CDR3 is 11 residues. Germline CDR1 and CDR2: DFQATT and SNEGSKA (reference sequence). V lost 7 bases, J lost 2 bases, and 8 bases lay in between. This CDR3 reads CSVNTNYGYTF. CDR3 bases: TGCAGTGTAAATACGAACTATGGCTACACCTTC.

This chain joins TRBV7-9 and TRBJ2-1, with D possibly being TRBD2 (6 bases). V was pared by 7 bases and J by 0 bases, with 13 bases between. This CDR3 comprises 15 residues. Per germline, CDR1 SEHNR and CDR2 FQNEAQ (reference sequence). CDR3 amino acids: CASTFSGISYNEQFF. CDR3 nucleotides: TGTGCCAGCACCTTTAGCGGAATCTCCTACAATGAGCAGTTCTTC.

This clone has just a few counts. The sample contains more than one DNA sequence encoding this CDR3. The rearrangement uses TRBV9 and TRBJ2-3; D is uncertain. Trimming left V 0 bases short and J 4 bases short, with 3 bases between. The CDR3 has 12 residues. CDR1 and CDR2 from the germline V gene are SGDLS and YYNGEE. The CDR3 DNA reads as TGTGCCAGCAGCGTAGGTCCAGATACGCAGTATTTT. This codes for CASSVGPDTQYF.

In DNA form, the CDR3 reads TGCGCCAGCAGCTTGATGCTACCTTTGGATGAGCAGTTCTTC. It yields the protein CASSLMLPLDEQFF. This sequence joins TRBV5-1 and TRBJ2-1; D unresolved. Germline lookup yields CDR1 SGHRS and CDR2 YFSETQ. V was shortened by 1 base and J by 8 bases, with 13 bases between the two germline ends. The CDR3 is 14 amino acids.

The chain carries TRBV18 and TRBJ2-7, with a tentative D call TRBD1 (5 bases). The CDR3 consists of 15 residues. Germline assignment: CDR1 KGHSH and CDR2 LQKENI. V was trimmed by 2 bases and J by 0 bases, leaving 11 bases between them. CDR3 sequence reads: CASSPKQVISYEQYF. As DNA, the CDR3 is TGTGCCAGCTCACCAAAACAGGTAATCTCCTACGAGCAGTACTTC.

The V gene is TRBV15, the J gene TRBJ1-2, with D possibly matching TRBD1 (6 bases). This CDR3 region has 13 residues. Germline loops: CDR1 LNHNV, CDR2 YYDKDF (reference sequence). Trimming took off 3 bases at V and 4 bases at J, with 9 bases between the two ends. The CDR3 loop is CATSRDRLYGYTF. CDR3 bases: TGTGCCACCAGCAGGGACAGACTCTATGGCTACACCTTC.

There are a few counts of this clone. The gene calls are TRBV21-1 and TRBJ1-2. TRBV21-1 is noted as a pseudogene. This CDR3 is built from 13 residues. CDR3 DNA: TGTGCCAGCAGCAAAAGGCCAAACTATGGCTACACCTTC. Translating gives CASSKRPNYGYTF.

The CDR3 bases are TGCAGCGTTGCAGGGGGCAATCAGCCCCAGCATTTT. Translated, it gives CSVAGGNQPQHF. This chain links TRBV29-1 with TRBJ1-5, with D perhaps matching TRBD1 (6 bases). This CDR3 spans 12 amino acids. With 4 bases removed from V and 2 bases from J, the gap between germline ends came to 6 bases. CDR1 is SQVTM, CDR2 ANQGSEA, per germline.

The gene calls are TRBV7-9 and TRBJ1-5; 8 bases are shared with TRBD1. Germline V gene sequence: CDR1 SEHNR, CDR2 FQNEAQ (reference sequence). V shed 10 bases, J shed 3 bases, and the junction held 14 bases outside the gene matches. This CDR3 is built from 16 residues. The CDR3 loop reads CATDLGQGKYNQPQHF. In nucleotides, the CDR3 is TGTGCCACCGATCTCGGACAGGGAAAATACAATCAGCCCCAGCATTTT.

V and J are TRBV6-6 and TRBJ2-3; D uncertain. The V and J ends lost 4 bases and 2 bases respectively, with 10 bases between them. The CDR3 is made up of 14 amino acids. Germline loops: CDR1 MNHNY, CDR2 SVGAGI (reference sequence). CDR3 amino acids: CASSFSSATDTQYF. The CDR3 DNA sequence: TGTGCCAGCAGTTTTTCTTCGGCCACAGATACGCAGTATTTT.

The chain carries TRBV5-1 and TRBJ2-6; no clear D gene. The CDR3 has 18 amino acids. Between the trimmed V and J ends, which lost 0 bases and 0 bases, there was a span of 13 bases. Germline V gives CDR1 SGHRS, CDR2 YFSETQ. The CDR3 region is CASSLDRPAPSGANVLTF. The CDR3 nucleotides are TGCGCCAGCAGCTTGGACCGACCGGCTCCCTCTGGGGCCAACGTCCTGACTTTC.

V is TRBV7-3 and J is TRBJ1-1; D gene unclear. The CDR3 loop spans 13 amino acids. V was clipped by 5 bases and J by 0 bases, with 7 bases between them. Germline assignment: CDR1 SGHTA and CDR2 FQGTGA. CDR3: CASSPTLNTEAFF. CDR3 nucleotides: TGTGCCAGCAGCCCGACGTTGAACACTGAAGCTTTCTTT.

V usage is TRBV18 and J usage is TRBJ2-7; 8 bases are a match to TRBD1. Germline V gene sequence: CDR1 KGHSH, CDR2 LQKENI. The CDR3 is 14 residues long. Trimming at V came to 3 bases and at J to 2 bases, leaving 3 bases not matched to a gene. The CDR3 region is CASSPGQATYEQYF. CDR3 in DNA: TGTGCCAGCTCACCGGGACAGGCGACCTACGAGCAGTACTTC.

J is TRBJ1-1 and V is TRBV30, with 9 bases lining up with TRBD1. This CDR3 comprises 15 residues. Germline trimming cut 0 bases from V and 1 base from J; bases unmatched to any gene: 3. CDR1 GTSNPN and CDR2 SVGIG come from the germline V gene (reference sequence). Written as DNA, the CDR3 is TGTGCCTGGAGTGTCCCGGACAGGGGGAACACTGAAGCTTTCTTT. Its translation: CAWSVPDRGNTEAFF.

This clone appeared a few times. The chain combines TRBV5-1 with TRBJ2-3; maybe TRBD2 (5 bases). The CDR3 is made up of 15 amino acids. Germline assignment: CDR1 SGHRS and CDR2 YFSETQ. The V and J ends lost 2 bases and 4 bases respectively, with 14 bases between them. CDR3 in amino acids: CASSFNARGPDTQYF. The CDR3 coding sequence is TGCGCCAGCAGCTTTAACGCCCGAGGGCCAGATACGCAGTATTTT.

This clone was counted only a few times. This chain connects TRBV25-1 to TRBJ2-3; D is ambiguous. The V gene's germline CDR1 is MGHDK and CDR2 SYGVNS. This CDR3 spans 13 amino acids. V lost 2 bases and J 4 bases, leaving 7 bases between the germline ends. The CDR3: CASSEQGADTQYF. In DNA form, the CDR3 reads TGTGCCAGCAGTGAACAAGGAGCAGATACGCAGTATTTT.

The rearrangement links TRBV19 to TRBJ1-2, with 9 bases fitting TRBD1. This CDR3 is built from 15 residues. J gave up 2 bases and V 5 bases, and 6 bases lay outside the gene matches. Germline V gives CDR1 LNHDA, CDR2 SQIVND (reference sequence). Here the CDR3 reads CASSLLGQGNYGYTF. The CDR3 region has the DNA TGTGCCAGTAGTCTACTCGGACAGGGGAACTATGGCTACACCTTC. Drawing the rest from reference TRBV19 and TRBJ1-2, the complete variable domain is DGGITQSPKYLFRKEGQNVTLSCEQNLNHDAMYWYRQDPGQGLRLIYYSQIVNDFQKGDIAEGYSVSREKKESFPLTVTSAQKNPTAFYLCASSLLGQGNYGYTFGSGTRLTVV.

This chain uses TRBV15 with TRBJ1-1, with 8 bases fitting TRBD1. This CDR3 has 13 amino acids. CDR1 LNHNV and CDR2 YYDKDF come from the germline V gene (reference sequence). The V and J ends lost 8 bases and 5 bases, in that order; junction bases with no gene match: 7. The CDR3 sequence is CATAGGLGTEAFF. The DNA for the CDR3 is TGTGCCACCGCAGGGGGCTTAGGAACTGAAGCTTTCTTT.

CDR3 protein: CSVPGLAGGEGEQYF. The CDR3 bases are TGCAGCGTACCGGGACTAGCGGGAGGGGAAGGAGAGCAGTACTTC. The chain combines TRBV29-1 with TRBJ2-7, with 16 nucleotides matching TRBD2. Germline V CDR1 and CDR2: SQVTM, ANQGSEA. CDR3 length equals 15 residues. The V gene end was trimmed by 6 bases and the J gene end by 7 bases; junction bases not matched to a gene: 9.

V and J are TRBV6-1 and TRBJ2-1; unclear D gene. V was trimmed by 0 bases and J by 15 bases, leaving 9 bases between them. The V gene's germline CDR1 is MNHNS and CDR2 SASEGT. This CDR3 is 11 amino acids long. CDR3 in amino acids: CASSEAGSWFF. As DNA, the CDR3 is TGTGCCAGCAGTGAAGCCGGTAGTTGGTTCTTC.

The chain carries TRBV5-4 and TRBJ2-3; 8 bases align to TRBD2. The CDR3 has 15 amino acids. Germline trimming cut 1 base from V and 3 bases from J; bases unmatched to any gene: 4. Germline values: CDR1 SGHNT, CDR2 YYREEE (reference sequence). CDR3 DNA sequence: TGTGCCAGCAGCTTGAGGGCTAGCGGGACAGATACGCAGTATTTT. Its translation: CASSLRASGTDTQYF.

In its sample, this clone was seen a few times. This chain connects TRBV6-6 to TRBJ1-1; 7 bases match TRBD1. The V segment lost 2 bases and the J segment 1 base; nucleotides outside the gene matches: 7. This CDR3 is built from 16 residues. Germline loops: CDR1 MNHNY, CDR2 SVGAGI (reference sequence). As DNA, the CDR3 is TGTGCCAGCAGTTACCCTCGACAGGGACCGAACACTGAAGCTTTCTTT. This encodes CASSYPRQGPNTEAFF.

This clone has just a few counts. The rearrangement joins TRBV30 to TRBJ1-5, with D possibly matching TRBD1 (6 bases). V shed 3 bases and J shed 7 bases, with 13 bases lying between them. The CDR3 has 13 amino acids. Germline CDR1 GTSNPN, CDR2 SVGIG (reference sequence). In nucleotides, the CDR3 is TGTGCCTGGAGAAGGCAGGGGCTACAGCCCCAGCATTTT. Amino acids: CAWRRQGLQPQHF.

This clone showed up just a few times. The V gene is TRBV29-1, the J gene TRBJ2-2; D is tentatively TRBD1 or TRBD2 (6 bases each). Trimming removed 3 bases at V and 7 bases at J, with 9 bases between. CDR3 length: 12 amino acids. The germline gives CDR1 SQVTM, CDR2 ANQGSEA. CDR3 nucleotide sequence: TGCAGCGTTGACGGGGGCGGCGGGGAGCTGTTTTTT. It yields the protein CSVDGGGGELFF.

This clone was seen a few times. This chain links TRBV29-1 with TRBJ1-1, with no clear D. Germline CDR1 and CDR2: SQVTM and ANQGSEA. The CDR3 consists of 15 residues. The V gene lost 5 bases and the J gene lost 1 base, with 17 bases spanning the gap. In nucleotides, the CDR3 is TGCAGCGTTTCGAGGGAGACGTGGGCGAACACTGAAGCTTTCTTT. This translates into CSVSRETWANTEAFF.

This clone has more than one count but fewer than ten. The V and J genes are TRBV4-3 and TRBJ2-1; 8 nucleotides line up with TRBD2. V lost 5 bases and J lost 6; bases outside the gene matches: 3. CDR1 LGHNA and CDR2 YSLEER come from the germline V gene. CDR3 length: 13 residues. The chain's CDR3 is CASSSGTSNEQFF. The CDR3, as DNA: TGCGCCAGCAGCTCCGGGACTAGCAATGAGCAGTTCTTC.